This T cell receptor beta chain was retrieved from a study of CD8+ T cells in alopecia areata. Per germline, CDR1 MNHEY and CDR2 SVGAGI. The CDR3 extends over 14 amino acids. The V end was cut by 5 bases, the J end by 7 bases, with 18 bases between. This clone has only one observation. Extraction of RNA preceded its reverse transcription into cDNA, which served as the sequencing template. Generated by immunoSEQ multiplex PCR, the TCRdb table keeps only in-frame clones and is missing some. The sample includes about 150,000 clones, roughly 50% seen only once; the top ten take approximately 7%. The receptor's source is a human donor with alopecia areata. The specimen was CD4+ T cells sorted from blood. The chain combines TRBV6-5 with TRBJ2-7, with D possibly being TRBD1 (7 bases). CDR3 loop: CASSPRQGGTEQYF. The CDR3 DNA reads TGTGCCAGCAGTCCTCGACAGGGAGGTACTGAGCAGTACTTC.